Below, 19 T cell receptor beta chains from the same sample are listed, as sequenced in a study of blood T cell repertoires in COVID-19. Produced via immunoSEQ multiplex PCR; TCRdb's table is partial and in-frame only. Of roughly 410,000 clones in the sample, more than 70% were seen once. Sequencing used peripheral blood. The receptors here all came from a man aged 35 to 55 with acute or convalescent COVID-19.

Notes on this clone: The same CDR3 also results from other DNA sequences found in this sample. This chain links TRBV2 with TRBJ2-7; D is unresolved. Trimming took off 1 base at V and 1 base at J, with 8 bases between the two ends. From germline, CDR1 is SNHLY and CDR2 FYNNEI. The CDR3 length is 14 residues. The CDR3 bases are TGTGCCAGCAGTGAAGGTAGTCTGTCCTACGAGCAGTACTTC. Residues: CASSEGSLSYEQYF.

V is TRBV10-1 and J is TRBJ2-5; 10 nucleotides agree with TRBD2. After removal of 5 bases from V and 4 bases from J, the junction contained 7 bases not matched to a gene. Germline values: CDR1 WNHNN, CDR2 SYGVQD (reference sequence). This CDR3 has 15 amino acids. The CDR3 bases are TGCGCCAGCAGTAACCGACTAGCGGGTCGAGAGACCCAGTACTTC. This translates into CASSNRLAGRETQYF.

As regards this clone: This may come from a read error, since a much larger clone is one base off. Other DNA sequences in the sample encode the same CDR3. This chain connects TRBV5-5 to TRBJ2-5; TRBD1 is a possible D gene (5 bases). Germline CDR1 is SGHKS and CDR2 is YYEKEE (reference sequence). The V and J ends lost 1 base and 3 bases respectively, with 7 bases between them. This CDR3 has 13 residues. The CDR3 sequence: CASSLPGKETQYF. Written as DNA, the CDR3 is TGTGCCAGCAGCTTGCCAGGGAAAGAGACCCAGTACTTC.

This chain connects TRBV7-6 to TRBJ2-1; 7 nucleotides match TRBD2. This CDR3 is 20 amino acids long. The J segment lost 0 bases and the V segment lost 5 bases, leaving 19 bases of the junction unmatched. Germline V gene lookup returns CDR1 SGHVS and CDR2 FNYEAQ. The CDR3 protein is CASSRFSEREDPTSYNEQFF. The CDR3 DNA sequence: TGTGCCAGCAGCCGATTCAGTGAGCGGGAAGACCCAACCTCCTACAATGAGCAGTTCTTC.

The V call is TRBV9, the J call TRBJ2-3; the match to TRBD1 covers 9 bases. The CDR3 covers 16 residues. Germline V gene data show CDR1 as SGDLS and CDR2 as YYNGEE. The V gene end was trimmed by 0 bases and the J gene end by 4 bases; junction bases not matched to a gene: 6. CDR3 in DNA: TGTGCCAGCAGCGTAGAGGGGACAGGGACCGCAGATACGCAGTATTTT. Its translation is CASSVEGTGTADTQYF. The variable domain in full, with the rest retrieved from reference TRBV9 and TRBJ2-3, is DSGVTQTPKHLITATGQRVTLRCSPRSGDLSVYWYQQSLDQGLQFLIQYYNGEERAKGNILERFSAQQFPDLHSELNLSSLELGDSALYFCASSVEGTGTADTQYFGPGTRLTVL.

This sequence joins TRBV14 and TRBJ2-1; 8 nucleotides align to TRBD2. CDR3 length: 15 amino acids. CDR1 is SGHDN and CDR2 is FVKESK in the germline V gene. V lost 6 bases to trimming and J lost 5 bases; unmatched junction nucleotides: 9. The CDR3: CASRPRGLVNNEQFF. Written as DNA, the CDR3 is TGTGCCAGCAGACCTCGGGGACTAGTCAACAATGAGCAGTTCTTC.

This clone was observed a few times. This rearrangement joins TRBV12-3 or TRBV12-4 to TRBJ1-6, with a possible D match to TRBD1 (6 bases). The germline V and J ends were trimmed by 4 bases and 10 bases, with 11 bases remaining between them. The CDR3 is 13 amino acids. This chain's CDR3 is CASSSFTGSPLHF. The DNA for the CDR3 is TGTGCCAGCAGTTCATTCACAGGGTCACCCCTCCACTTT.

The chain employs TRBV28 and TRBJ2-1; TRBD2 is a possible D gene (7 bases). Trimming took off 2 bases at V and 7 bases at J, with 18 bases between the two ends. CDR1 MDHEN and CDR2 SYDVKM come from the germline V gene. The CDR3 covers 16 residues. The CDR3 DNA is TGTGCCAGCAGTTTAAGGGGAGGGGGAGAATTTAATGAGCAGTTCTTC. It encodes CASSLRGGGEFNEQFF.

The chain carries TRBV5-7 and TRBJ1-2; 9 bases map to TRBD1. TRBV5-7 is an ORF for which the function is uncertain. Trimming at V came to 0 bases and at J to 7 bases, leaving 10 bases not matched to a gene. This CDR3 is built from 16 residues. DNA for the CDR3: TGTGCCAGCAGCTTGGAATGGTCACAGGGGGCTTTTGGCTACACCTTC. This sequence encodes CASSLEWSQGAFGYTF.

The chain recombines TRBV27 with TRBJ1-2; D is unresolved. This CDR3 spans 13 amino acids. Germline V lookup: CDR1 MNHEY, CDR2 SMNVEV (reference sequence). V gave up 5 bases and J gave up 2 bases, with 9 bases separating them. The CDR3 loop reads CASSVGGNYGYTF. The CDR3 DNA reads TGTGCCAGCAGTGTAGGCGGGAACTATGGCTACACCTTC.

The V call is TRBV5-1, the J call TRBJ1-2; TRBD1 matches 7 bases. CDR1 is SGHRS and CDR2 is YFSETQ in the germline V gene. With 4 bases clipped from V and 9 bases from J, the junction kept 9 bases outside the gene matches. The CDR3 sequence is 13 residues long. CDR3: CASSIGTDPSYTF. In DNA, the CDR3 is TGCGCCAGCAGCATTGGGACAGACCCTAGCTACACCTTC.

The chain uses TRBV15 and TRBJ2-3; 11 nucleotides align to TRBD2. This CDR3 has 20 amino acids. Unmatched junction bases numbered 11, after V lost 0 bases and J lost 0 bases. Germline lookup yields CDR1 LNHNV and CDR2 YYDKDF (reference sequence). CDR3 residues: CATSRDFSGRDSPSTDTQYF. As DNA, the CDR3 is TGTGCCACCAGCAGAGATTTTAGCGGGAGGGATAGTCCCAGCACAGATACGCAGTATTTT.

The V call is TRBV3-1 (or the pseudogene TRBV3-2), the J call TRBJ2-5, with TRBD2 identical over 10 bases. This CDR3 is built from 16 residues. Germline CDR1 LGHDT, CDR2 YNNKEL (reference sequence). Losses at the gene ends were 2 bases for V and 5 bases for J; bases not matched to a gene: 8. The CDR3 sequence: CASSQLAGVPQETQYF. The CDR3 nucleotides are TGTGCCAGCAGCCAACTAGCGGGGGTACCTCAGGAGACCCAGTACTTC.

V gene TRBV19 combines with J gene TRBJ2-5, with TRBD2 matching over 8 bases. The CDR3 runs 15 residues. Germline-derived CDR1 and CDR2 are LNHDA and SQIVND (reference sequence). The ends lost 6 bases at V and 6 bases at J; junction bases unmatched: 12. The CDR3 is CASSLIRGGLKTQYF. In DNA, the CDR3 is TGTGCCAGTAGCCTAATCCGGGGGGGTCTAAAGACCCAGTACTTC.

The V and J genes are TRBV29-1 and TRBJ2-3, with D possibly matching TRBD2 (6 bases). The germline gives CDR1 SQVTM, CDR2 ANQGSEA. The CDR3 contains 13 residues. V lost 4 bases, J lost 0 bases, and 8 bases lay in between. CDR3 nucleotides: TGCAGCGTTGCTAGCGAGAGCACAGATACGCAGTATTTT. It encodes CSVASESTDTQYF.

The CDR3, as DNA: TGCAGCGTTGAATCGGGACAGGGAGTTGGTGAAGCTTTCTTT. Residues: CSVESGQGVGEAFF. The J gene is TRBJ1-1, the V gene TRBV29-1; the match to TRBD1 covers 9 bases. CDR3 length: 14 residues. The germline CDR1 and CDR2 sequences are SQVTM and ANQGSEA. Losses at the gene ends were 2 bases for V and 7 bases for J; bases not matched to a gene: 8.

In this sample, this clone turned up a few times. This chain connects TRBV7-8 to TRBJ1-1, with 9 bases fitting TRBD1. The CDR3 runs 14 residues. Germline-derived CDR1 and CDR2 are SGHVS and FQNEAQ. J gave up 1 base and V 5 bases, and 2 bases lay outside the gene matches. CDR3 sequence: CASSVQGANTEAFF. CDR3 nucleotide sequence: TGTGCCAGCAGCGTACAGGGGGCGAACACTGAAGCTTTCTTT.

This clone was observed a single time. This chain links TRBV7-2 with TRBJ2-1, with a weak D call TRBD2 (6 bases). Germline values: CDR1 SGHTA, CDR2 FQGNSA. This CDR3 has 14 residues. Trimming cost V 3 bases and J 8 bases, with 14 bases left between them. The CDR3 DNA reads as TGTGCCAGCAGCTTTGGCGGAGGGCTGGATGAGCAGTTCTTC. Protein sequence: CASSFGGGLDEQFF.

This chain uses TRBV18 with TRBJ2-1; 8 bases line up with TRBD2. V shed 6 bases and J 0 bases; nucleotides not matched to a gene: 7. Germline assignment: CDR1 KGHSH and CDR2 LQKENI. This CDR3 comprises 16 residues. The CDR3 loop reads CASSGGGGSSYNEQFF. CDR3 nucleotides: TGTGCCAGCTCCGGCGGCGGGGGGAGCTCCTACAATGAGCAGTTCTTC.